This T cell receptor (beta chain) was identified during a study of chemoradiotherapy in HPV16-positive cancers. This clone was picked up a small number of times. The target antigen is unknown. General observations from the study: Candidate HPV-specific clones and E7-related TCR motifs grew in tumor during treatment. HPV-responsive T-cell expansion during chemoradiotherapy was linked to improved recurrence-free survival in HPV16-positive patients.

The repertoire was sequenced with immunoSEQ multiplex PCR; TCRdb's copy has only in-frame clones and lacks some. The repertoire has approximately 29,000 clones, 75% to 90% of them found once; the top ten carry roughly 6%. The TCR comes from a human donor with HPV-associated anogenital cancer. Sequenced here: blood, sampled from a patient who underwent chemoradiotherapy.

CDR3 amino acids: CASSWERQGGSMNTEAFF. In nucleotides, the CDR3 is TGCGCCAGCAGCTGGGAGAGACAGGGGGGAAGTATGAACACTGAAGCTTTCTTT. The V and J genes are TRBV5-1 and TRBJ1-1, with 9 bases lining up with TRBD1. The CDR3 consists of 18 residues. V lost 3 bases, J lost 0 bases, and 12 bases stayed unmatched. CDR1 and CDR2 from the germline V gene are SGHRS and YFSETQ.